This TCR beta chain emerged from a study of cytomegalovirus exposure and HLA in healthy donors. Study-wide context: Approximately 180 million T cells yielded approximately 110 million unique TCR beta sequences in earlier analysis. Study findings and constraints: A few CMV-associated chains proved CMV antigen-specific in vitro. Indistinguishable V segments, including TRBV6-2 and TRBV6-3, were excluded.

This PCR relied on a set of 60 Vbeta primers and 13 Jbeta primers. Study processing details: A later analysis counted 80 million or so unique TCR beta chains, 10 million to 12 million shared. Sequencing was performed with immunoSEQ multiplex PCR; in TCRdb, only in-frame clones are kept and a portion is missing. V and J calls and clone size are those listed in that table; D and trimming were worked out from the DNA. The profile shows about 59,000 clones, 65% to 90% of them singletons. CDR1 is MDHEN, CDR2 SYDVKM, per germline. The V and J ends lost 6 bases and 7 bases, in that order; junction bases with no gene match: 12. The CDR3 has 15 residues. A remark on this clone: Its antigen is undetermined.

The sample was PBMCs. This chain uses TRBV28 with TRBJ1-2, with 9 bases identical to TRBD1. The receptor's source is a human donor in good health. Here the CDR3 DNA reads TGTGCCAGCAGGCGCCCATGGGACAGGGATGGTGGCTACACCTTC. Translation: CASRRPWDRDGGYTF.